This T cell receptor beta chain was sequenced for a study of T cells after posttransplantation cyclophosphamide. Control samples came 1 year after myeloablative marrow transplants with methotrexate plus calcineurin inhibitor. Sequenced by immunoSEQ multiplex PCR; TCRdb stores in-frame clones only, minus some. The sample shows 15,000 to 20,000 clones, approximately 78% of them seen only once. CDR1 and CDR2 from the germline V gene are MDHEN and SYDVKM. V lost 6 bases, J lost 3 bases, and 6 bases stayed unmatched. The CDR3 consists of 14 residues. The chain combines TRBV28 with TRBJ1-2; 8 bases line up with TRBD1. This TCR was recovered from a male patient between 25 and 39 years old who received an allogeneic stem cell transplant from an unrelated donor, was CMV-positive, and had acute and chronic GVHD. The T cells may come from the graft donor. The starting material was PBMCs, obtained around 59 weeks after allogeneic stem cell transplant with calcineurin inhibitor and methotrexate. In DNA form, the CDR3 reads TGTGCCAGCAGGGCAGGGGGCTTAGACTATGGCTACACCTTC. Amino acid sequence: CASRAGGLDYGYTF.